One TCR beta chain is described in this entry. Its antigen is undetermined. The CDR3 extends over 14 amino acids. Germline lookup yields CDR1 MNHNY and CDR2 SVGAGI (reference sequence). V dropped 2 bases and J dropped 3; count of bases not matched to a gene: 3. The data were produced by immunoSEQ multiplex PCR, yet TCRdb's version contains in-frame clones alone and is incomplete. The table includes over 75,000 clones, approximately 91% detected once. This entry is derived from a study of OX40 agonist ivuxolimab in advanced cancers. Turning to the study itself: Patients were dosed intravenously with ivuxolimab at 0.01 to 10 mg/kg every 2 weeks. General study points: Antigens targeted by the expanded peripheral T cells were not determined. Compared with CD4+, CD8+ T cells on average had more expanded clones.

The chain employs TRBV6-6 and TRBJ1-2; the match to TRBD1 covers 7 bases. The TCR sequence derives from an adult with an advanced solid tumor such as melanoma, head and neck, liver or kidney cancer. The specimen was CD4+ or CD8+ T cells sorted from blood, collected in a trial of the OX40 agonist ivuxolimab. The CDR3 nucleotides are TGTGCCAGCAGTTACGACAGGGCTTACTATGGCTACACCTTC. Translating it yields CASSYDRAYYGYTF.